The T cell receptor beta chain described here comes from a study of blood T cell repertoires in COVID-19. Under the authors' procedure: Nucleated cell number was recorded as an estimate derived from reference gene primer amplification. Profiled with immunoSEQ multiplex PCR; TCRdb holds only in-frame clones, not every one. That table is the source of V, J and clone size, and D and trimming were worked out from the DNA. The table includes approximately 170,000 clones, around 90% detected once. Germline V lookup: CDR1 ENHRY, CDR2 SYGVKD. The length of the CDR3 is 15 residues. V was clipped by 4 bases and J by 0 bases, with 10 bases between them.

The rearrangement joins TRBV10-3 to TRBJ2-1, with D maybe TRBD2 (6 bases). The TCR comes from a man in his 60s with acute or convalescent COVID-19. Sequenced material: peripheral blood. CDR3 DNA sequence: TGTGCCATCAGTGGTAAGGAGGGCTCCTACAATGAGCAGTTCTTC. Translation gives CAISGKEGSYNEQFF.